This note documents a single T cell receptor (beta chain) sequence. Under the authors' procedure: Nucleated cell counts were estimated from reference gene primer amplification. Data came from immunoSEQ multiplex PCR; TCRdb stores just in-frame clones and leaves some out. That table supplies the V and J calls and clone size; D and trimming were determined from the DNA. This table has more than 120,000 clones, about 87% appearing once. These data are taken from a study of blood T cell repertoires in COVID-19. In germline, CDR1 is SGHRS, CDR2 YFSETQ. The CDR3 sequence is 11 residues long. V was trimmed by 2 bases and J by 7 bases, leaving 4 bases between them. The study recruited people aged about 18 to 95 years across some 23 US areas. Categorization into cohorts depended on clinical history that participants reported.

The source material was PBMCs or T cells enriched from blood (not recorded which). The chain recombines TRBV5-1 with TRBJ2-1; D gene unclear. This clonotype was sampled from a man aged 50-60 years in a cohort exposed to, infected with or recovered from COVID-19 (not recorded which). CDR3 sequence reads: CASSLANEQFF. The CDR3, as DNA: TGCGCCAGCAGCTTAGCGAATGAGCAGTTCTTC.